The rows below give T cell receptor beta chains drawn from one sample of a study of blood T cell repertoires in COVID-19. The table came from immunoSEQ multiplex PCR; TCRdb's copy has only in-frame clones and leaves some out. This sample has fewer than 20,000 clones; 89% occur once, and the top ten carry about a tenth. What was sequenced was peripheral blood. Every receptor here comes from a man of 80 years or more with acute or convalescent COVID-19. The CDR3 runs from the conserved cysteine through the conserved F or W. Each record gives: J gene, V gene, clone size, D gene, CDR3 protein, CDR3 DNA. The D gene is left open where the match is weak. Only part of the rows carry a size: once, few, many, or a class if the clone is expanded.

>TRBJ2-7|TRBV3-1/TRBV3-2|-|-
CASSQNGKGQYF
TGTGCCAGCAGCCAAAACGGGAAGGGGCAGTACTTC
>TRBJ1-2|TRBV30|-|-
CAWMGQKSYGYTF
TGTGCCTGGATGGGGCAGAAAAGTTATGGCTACACCTTC
>TRBJ2-7|TRBV5-6|-|TRBD1
CASSFDRGLGEQYF
TGTGCCAGCAGCTTTGACAGGGGGCTGGGCGAGCAGTACTTC
>TRBJ1-5|TRBV2|-|-
CASSERGGLQPQHF
TGTGCCAGCAGTGAAAGGGGGGGCCTCCAGCCCCAGCATTTT
>TRBJ2-5|TRBV5-1|-|-
CASTRRSQETQYF
TGCGCCAGCACTCGGAGGAGCCAAGAGACCCAGTACTTC
>TRBJ2-5|TRBV30|-|-
CAWSRGVGETQYF
TGTGCCTGGAGCAGGGGGGTTGGAGAGACCCAGTACTTC
>TRBJ1-5|TRBV7-8|-|-
CASSLAQGRVNQPQHF
TGTGCCAGCAGCTTAGCGCAGGGCAGAGTAAATCAGCCCCAGCATTTT
>TRBJ2-7|TRBV20-1|-|-
CSASLAYEQYF
TGCAGTGCTTCATTAGCCTACGAGCAGTACTTC
>TRBJ2-6|TRBV19|-|TRBD1
CATKPGQSSGANVLTF
TGTGCCACCAAACCGGGACAGAGCTCTGGGGCCAACGTCCTGACTTTC
>TRBJ2-7|TRBV21-1|-|-
CASSKPGQGSYEQYF
TGTGCCAGCAGCAAACCGGGACAGGGGTCCTACGAGCAGTACTTC
>TRBJ1-2|TRBV6-5|once|TRBD1
CASSYSVQGAWGYTF
TGTGCCAGCAGTTACTCGGTACAGGGGGCTTGGGGCTACACCTTC
>TRBJ1-4|TRBV7-9|-|-
CASSLEGQTHATNEKLFF
TGTGCCAGCAGCTTAGAAGGACAGACTCATGCAACTAATGAAAAACTGTTTTTT
>TRBJ2-7|TRBV7-8|-|TRBD1
CASSSDWDRTYEQYF
TGTGCCAGCAGCTCGGATTGGGACAGGACCTACGAGCAGTACTTC
>TRBJ2-7|TRBV9|-|-
CASSVRSGYEQYF
TGTGCCAGCAGCGTAAGAAGCGGCTACGAGCAGTACTTC
>TRBJ2-2|TRBV3-1/TRBV3-2|-|-
CASSPDGGAGELFF
TGTGCCAGCAGCCCCGATGGAGGAGCCGGGGAGCTGTTTTTT
>TRBJ1-2|TRBV11-2|-|-
CASSFFASLGGGYTF
TGTGCCAGCAGCTTTTTTGCTTCGTTGGGAGGGGGCTACACCTTC
>TRBJ1-1|TRBV18|-|TRBD1
CASSLTGQGWTEAFF
TGTGCCAGCTCACTCACGGGACAGGGATGGACTGAAGCTTTCTTT
>TRBJ2-7|TRBV5-1|-|TRBD1
CASSSTGREQYF
TGCGCCAGCAGCTCGACAGGGCGGGAGCAGTACTTC
>TRBJ1-2|TRBV7-2|once|TRBD1
CASSPQDRADYGYTF
TGTGCCAGCAGTCCTCAGGACAGGGCCGACTATGGCTACACCTTC
>TRBJ1-4|TRBV9|-|-
CASSVAEGTLGKLFF
TGTGCCAGCAGCGTAGCTGAGGGAACGCTTGGAAAACTGTTTTTT
>TRBJ1-2|TRBV6-5|few|-
CASSSGRGHGYTF
TGTGCCAGCAGCTCAGGCAGGGGCCATGGCTACACCTTC
>TRBJ2-5|TRBV7-2|-|TRBD2
CASSLELAARETQYF
TGTGCCAGCAGCTTAGAGCTAGCGGCTAGGGAGACCCAGTACTTC
>TRBJ1-1|TRBV29-1|-|-
CSVNRAGTEAFF
TGCAGCGTTAACAGGGCGGGCACTGAAGCTTTCTTT
>TRBJ2-7|TRBV18|-|TRBD2
CASSRAPTSEYEQYF
TGTGCCAGCTCACGGGCTCCGACTAGCGAGTACGAGCAGTACTTC
>TRBJ2-3|TRBV7-9|-|-
CASSHFQGKGTDTQYF
TGTGCCAGCAGCCATTTTCAGGGGAAGGGCACAGATACGCAGTATTTT
>TRBJ1-5|TRBV18|-|-
CASSPGSNQPQHF
TGTGCCAGCTCACCAGGCAGTAATCAGCCCCAGCATTTT
>TRBJ2-2|TRBV5-5|-|-
CASSLGANTGELFF
TGTGCCAGCAGCTTGGGCGCGAACACCGGGGAGCTGTTTTTT
>TRBJ2-5|TRBV15|-|-
CATSRDPGLGETQYF
TGTGCCACCAGCAGAGATCCAGGGTTAGGGGAGACCCAGTACTTC
>TRBJ1-3|TRBV2|-|TRBD1
CASSPGTGTGSGNTIYF
TGTGCCAGCAGTCCCGGGACAGGGACCGGCTCTGGAAACACCATATATTTT
>TRBJ1-3|TRBV6-1|few|-
CASSERGSTSPGNTIYF
TGTGCCAGCAGTGAAAGGGGGTCGACGTCTCCTGGAAACACCATATATTTT
>TRBJ1-2|TRBV9|-|TRBD1
CASSLGTDEGVKSYGYTF
TGTGCCAGCAGCCTCGGGACAGACGAAGGGGTGAAAAGTTATGGCTACACCTTC
>TRBJ2-3|TRBV6-2/TRBV6-3|-|-
CASSSPRGANTDTQYF
TGTGCCAGCAGTTCGCCCCGGGGGGCTAACACAGATACGCAGTATTTT
>TRBJ2-1|TRBV5-6|-|-
CASSLGGPDQFF
TGTGCCAGCAGCCTGGGCGGGCCCGATCAGTTCTTC
>TRBJ1-1|TRBV5-6|once|-
CASSLPQGGAFF
TGTGCCAGCAGCTTGCCTCAGGGTGGGGCTTTCTTT
>TRBJ1-2|TRBV27|large|TRBD1
CASSFLSLRAGGGYTF
TGTGCCAGCAGTTTTTTGTCGTTGCGGGCAGGGGGTGGCTACACCTTC
>TRBJ2-7|TRBV3-1/TRBV3-2|-|-
CASSHARETYEQYF
TGTGCCAGCAGCCACGCCCGAGAAACCTACGAGCAGTACTTC
>TRBJ1-2|TRBV6-5|-|-
CASRPTVGSNYGYTF
TGTGCCAGCAGACCCACGGTGGGCAGCAATTATGGCTACACCTTC
>TRBJ1-2|TRBV7-9|-|-
CASSRREEGYTF
TGTGCCAGCAGCCGACGGGAGGAGGGCTACACCTTC
>TRBJ2-1|TRBV27|-|TRBD1
CASSLQGQGAIEQFF
TGTGCCAGCAGTTTACAAGGACAGGGGGCAATTGAGCAGTTCTTC
>TRBJ1-4|TRBV6-5|-|TRBD1
CASRDRGRGNEKLFF
TGTGCCAGCAGGGACAGGGGGCGCGGGAATGAAAAACTGTTTTTT
>TRBJ2-7|TRBV5-1|-|-
CASSPGGTGSYEQYF
TGCGCCAGCAGCCCGGGAGGGACAGGGTCCTACGAGCAGTACTTC
>TRBJ1-2|TRBV28|once|-
CASSSEGAGYGYTF
TGTGCCAGCAGTTCGGAAGGAGCCGGCTATGGCTACACCTTC
>TRBJ2-3|TRBV6-1|-|-
CASSDGTIYTDTQYF
TGTGCCAGCAGTGATGGGACAATATACACAGATACGCAGTATTTT
>TRBJ2-2|TRBV7-9|-|-
CASSSRVNTGELFF
TGTGCCAGCAGCTCCAGGGTGAACACCGGGGAGCTGTTTTTT
>TRBJ1-4|TRBV19|-|TRBD1
CASSSTGGATNEKLFF
TGTGCCAGTAGTTCCACAGGGGGAGCAACTAATGAAAAACTGTTTTTT
>TRBJ1-5|TRBV7-9|once|-
CASSYGGANQPQHF
TGTGCCAGCAGCTACGGGGGAGCTAATCAGCCCCAGCATTTT